These 13 T cell receptor beta chains were sequenced from one sample in a study of Graves' ophthalmopathy and Graves' hyperthyroidism. From RNA, the CDR3 regions of TCR beta chains were amplified and sequenced. First-round RT-PCR employed HTBI primers, with a second-round multiplex PCR after it. Via MiXCR, TCRdb re-called the multiplex PCR reads, giving one row per CDR3 protein. This table holds some 750,000 distinct CDR3 sequences, 40% found once. Sequencing input: peripheral blood. The origin of the receptors is an adult man with Graves' ophthalmopathy.

Concerning this clonotype: A read error may explain this, as a much larger clone is one base away. The chain recombines TRBV7-2 with TRBJ2-5; maybe TRBD2 (5 bases). This CDR3 is 14 amino acids long. Germline values: CDR1 SGHTA, CDR2 FQGNSA. CDR3 in amino acids: CASSIAQVGETQYF. In DNA, the CDR3 is TGTGCCAGCAGCATAGCGCAAGTAGGGGAGACCCAGTACTTC.

V gene TRBV20-1 combines with J gene TRBJ2-5; a weak D match, TRBD2 (5 bases). V was pared by 0 bases and J by 7 bases, with 21 bases between. The CDR3 is 16 residues long. Germline V gene sequence: CDR1 DFQATT, CDR2 SNEGSKA (reference sequence). The chain's CDR3 is CSARESGGLKSGTQYF. The CDR3 nucleotides read TGCAGTGCTAGAGAAAGCGGAGGCCTTAAGAGCGGGACCCAGTACTTC.

There are many counts of this clonotype. The chain carries TRBV25-1 and TRBJ1-2; TRBD1 agrees at 9 bases. V trimming: 6 bases; J trimming: 2 bases; junction bases outside the gene matches: 7. Looked up from germline, CDR1 is MGHDK and CDR2 is SYGVNS. The CDR3 extends over 15 amino acids. DNA for the CDR3: TGTGCCAGCAGCCGGGGGACAGGGCCCAACTATGGCTACACCTTC. Protein: CASSRGTGPNYGYTF.

The gene calls are TRBV24-1 and TRBJ1-5; 12 positions match TRBD1. The CDR3 contains 14 residues. Germline V gene sequence: CDR1 KGHDR, CDR2 SFDVKD. With V trimmed by 11 bases and J by 5 bases, 6 bases remained unmatched. CDR3 protein: CASSGTGGHQPQHF. CDR3 nucleotides: TGTGCCAGCTCCGGGACAGGGGGCCATCAGCCCCAGCATTTT.

J is TRBJ2-1 and V is TRBV10-3, with D tentatively TRBD1 or TRBD2 (5 bases each). Looked up from germline, CDR1 is ENHRY and CDR2 is SYGVKD. With 4 bases removed from V and 15 bases from J, the gap between germline ends came to 16 bases. The CDR3 totals 12 residues. The CDR3 reads CAISVAGTTLFF. The CDR3 DNA follows: TGTGCCATCAGTGTAGCAGGGACCACACTGTTCTTC.

This clonotype was seen many times. The chain couples TRBV15 to TRBJ1-5; 7 bases match TRBD1. The CDR3 covers 16 residues. V shed 8 bases and J 0 bases; nucleotides not matched to a gene: 10. Germline lookup yields CDR1 LNHNV and CDR2 YYDKDF (reference sequence). The chain's CDR3 is CATWDSQIHSNQPQHF. In DNA, the CDR3 is TGTGCCACCTGGGACAGCCAGATTCATAGCAATCAGCCCCAGCATTTT.

The chain links TRBV19 to TRBJ2-7, with D perhaps TRBD2 (7 bases). Germline CDR1 reads LNHDA; CDR2 reads SQIVND (reference sequence). V gave up 1 base and J gave up 2 bases, with 12 bases separating them. The CDR3 runs 15 residues. DNA of the CDR3: TGTGCCAGTAGTATAGGGGGGGGCGTCACCTACGAGCAGTACTTC. Its translation is CASSIGGGVTYEQYF.

The chain links TRBV2 to TRBJ2-7; TRBD2 matches 8 bases. The CDR3 has 13 residues. V lost 4 bases, J lost 6 bases, and 5 bases stayed unmatched. Germline V lookup: CDR1 SNHLY, CDR2 FYNNEI. In DNA, the CDR3 is TGTGCCAGCAGTGGGCACCGGGGGGGCGAGCAGTACTTC. Protein product: CASSGHRGGEQYF.

The genes are TRBV7-3 and TRBJ1-2, with 8 positions matching TRBD1. The germline gives CDR1 SGHTA, CDR2 FQGTGA. V was pared by 6 bases and J by 1 base, with 7 bases of the junction left unmatched. The CDR3 is made up of 15 amino acids. CDR3 sequence (DNA): TGTGCCAGCAGTCCCGGACAGGGCTTTAACTATGGCTACACCTTC. Encoded protein: CASSPGQGFNYGYTF.

This clonotype was found many times. The V gene is TRBV19, the J gene TRBJ1-6; D is unresolved. CDR1 and CDR2 (germline): LNHDA, SQIVND (reference sequence). Trimming left V 8 bases short and J 7 bases short, with 9 bases between. The CDR3 is 12 amino acids. The CDR3 sequence is CASGPANSPLHF. The CDR3 DNA reads as TGTGCCAGTGGTCCAGCCAATTCACCCCTCCACTTT. Variable domain in full (rest from reference TRBV19 and TRBJ1-6): DGGITQSPKYLFRKEGQNVTLSCEQNLNHDAMYWYRQDPGQGLRLIYYSQIVNDFQKGDIAEGYSVSREKKESFPLTVTSAQKNPTAFYLCASGPANSPLHFGNGTRLTVT.

Comment on this clonotype: A read error may explain this, as a much larger clone is one base away. The chain employs TRBV7-6 and TRBJ1-2; 7 nucleotides agree with TRBD1. The CDR3 contains 14 residues. After removal of 5 bases from V and 2 bases from J, the junction contained 5 bases not matched to a gene. CDR1 and CDR2 from the germline V gene are SGHVS and FNYEAQ. CDR3 coding DNA: TGTGCCAGCAGCGGAGGACAGGAAAACTATGGCTACACCTTC. Translated, it gives CASSGGQENYGYTF.

The chain couples TRBV15 to TRBJ1-2; D is perhaps TRBD1 (5 bases). The germline V gene has CDR1 LNHNV and CDR2 YYDKDF (reference sequence). The ends were cut back, 10 bases at V and 4 bases at J, with 16 bases in the middle. The CDR3 covers 13 residues. The CDR3 DNA follows: TGTGCCAGCTCACCGGGACGGACCTATGGCTACACCTTC. It yields the protein CASSPGRTYGYTF.

This clonotype was detected many times. V gene TRBV7-9 combines with J gene TRBJ1-1; 7 bases align to TRBD1. The ends lost 3 bases at V and 4 bases at J; junction bases unmatched: 5. Germline V CDR1 and CDR2: SEHNR, FQNEAQ (reference sequence). This CDR3 is 14 amino acids long. DNA of the CDR3: TGTGCCAGCAGCTTCAGACAGGGAACCACTGAAGCTTTCTTT. It specifies CASSFRQGTTEAFF.